This entry is about one T cell receptor beta chain. This entry is derived from a study of blood T cell repertoires in COVID-19. Study context: Samples came from the United States, Italy and Spain, spanning acute and convalescent COVID-19.

Followed longitudinally, the Seattle patients had been enrolled during active infection. Original data processing: The authors estimated nucleated cell counts from reference gene primer amplification. Libraries were prepared by immunoSEQ multiplex PCR; TCRdb keeps only in-frame clonotypes and omits some of them. D and trimming were read from the DNA, whereas the V and J calls and clone size are those reported in that table. The data contain roughly 170,000 clones, around nine tenths of them seen just once; the ten biggest clones take up under 15%. The sequence derives from a woman in her 70s with COVID-19, enrolled during active disease. Material: peripheral blood.

CDR3: CASSQDPRLAGGRSSYEQYF. CDR3 DNA sequence: TGTGCCAGCAGCCAAGATCCCCGACTAGCGGGAGGTAGGAGCTCCTACGAGCAGTACTTC. The chain uses TRBV3-1 (or the pseudogene TRBV3-2) and TRBJ2-7; 13 bases fit TRBD2. CDR3 length: 20 amino acids. J was trimmed by 0 bases and V by 0 bases; bases with no gene match: 11. From germline, CDR1 is LGHDT and CDR2 YNNKEL (reference sequence).